This T cell receptor (beta chain) was documented in a study of shared clonotypes between healthy human individuals. Study-level background: Each donor's CD8 memory used one plate, CD8 naive two, each CD4 subset three.

Germline-derived CDR1 and CDR2 are SGHRS and YFSETQ. V dropped 0 bases and J dropped 6 bases, with 13 bases sitting between them. The CDR3 covers 15 residues. The authors ran the assay at deep level. DNA at 200 ng, tens of thousands of T cell genomes, went into sorted-subset replicate PCRs. Per the original methods: ImmunoSEQ sequences covered only the junction and lacked quality scores; filtering therefore differed. Assay: immunoSEQ multiplex PCR; the TCRdb copy retains only in-frame clones and omits some. V, J and clone size derive from that table, while D and trimming were established from the DNA sequence. The repertoire holds 2,100,000 or so clones, with roughly 95% as singletons.

Sample: naive CD4+ T cells sorted from blood. Documented subset: CD45RA+ positively selected. The receptor was isolated from a man younger than 35 in good health. The rearrangement links TRBV5-1 to TRBJ2-1; TRBD1 or TRBD2 may be the D gene (5 bases each). In DNA, the CDR3 is TGCGCCAGCAGCTTGGATGGGGCTAGCTTCAATGAGCAGTTCTTC. Protein product: CASSLDGASFNEQFF.